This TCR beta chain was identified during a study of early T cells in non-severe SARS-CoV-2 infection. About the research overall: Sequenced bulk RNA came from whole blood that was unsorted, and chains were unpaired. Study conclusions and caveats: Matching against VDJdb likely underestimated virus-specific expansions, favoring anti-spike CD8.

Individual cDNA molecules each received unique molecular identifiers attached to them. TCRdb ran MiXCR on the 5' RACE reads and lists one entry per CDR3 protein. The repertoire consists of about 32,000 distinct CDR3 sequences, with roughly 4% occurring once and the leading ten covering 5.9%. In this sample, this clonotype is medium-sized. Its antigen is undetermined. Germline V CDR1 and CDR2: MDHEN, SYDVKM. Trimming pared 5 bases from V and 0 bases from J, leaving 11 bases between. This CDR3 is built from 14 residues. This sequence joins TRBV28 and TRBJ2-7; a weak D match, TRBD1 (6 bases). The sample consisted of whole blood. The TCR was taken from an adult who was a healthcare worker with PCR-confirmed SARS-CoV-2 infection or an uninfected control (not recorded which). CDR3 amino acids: CASSLTGISYEQYF. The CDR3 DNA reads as TGTGCCAGCAGTCTGACAGGAATCTCCTACGAGCAGTACTTC.